This T cell receptor beta chain derives from a study of shared clonotypes between healthy human individuals. Overall study findings and caveats: Non-shared clonotypes were found to have lower generation probabilities than the clonotypes that were shared by all four of the sorted-subset donors. Blood was the only sampled material, and tissue repertoires likely differ.

With regard to this clone: The antigen is not known.

TCRdb keeps only in-frame clones here, not all; method: immunoSEQ multiplex PCR. The sample holds roughly 1,500,000 clones; 95% to 99% are singletons and the top ten take roughly 0.45%. Study donors comprised healthy, HIV-negative adults devoid of recent acute infection or vaccination. The sequencing input was naive CD4+ T cells sorted from blood. Subset noted: CD45RA+ positively selected. The receptor comes from a young man in good health.

CDR3 residues: CASSAAGNEQFF. As DNA, the CDR3 is TGCGCCAGCAGCGCCGCAGGGAATGAGCAGTTCTTC. V usage is TRBV5-1 and J usage is TRBJ2-1, with D possibly TRBD1 on 5 matching bases. Germline CDR1 is SGHRS and CDR2 is YFSETQ. This CDR3 is built from 12 residues. Trimming stripped 4 bases from V and 7 bases from J, with 9 bases between. Complete variable domain (other parts from reference TRBV5-1 and TRBJ2-1): KAGVTQTPRYLIKTRGQQVTLSCSPISGHRSVSWYQQTPGQGLQFLFEYFSETQRNKGNFPGRFSGRQFSNSRSEMNVSTLELGDSALYLCASSAAGNEQFFGPGTRLTVL.